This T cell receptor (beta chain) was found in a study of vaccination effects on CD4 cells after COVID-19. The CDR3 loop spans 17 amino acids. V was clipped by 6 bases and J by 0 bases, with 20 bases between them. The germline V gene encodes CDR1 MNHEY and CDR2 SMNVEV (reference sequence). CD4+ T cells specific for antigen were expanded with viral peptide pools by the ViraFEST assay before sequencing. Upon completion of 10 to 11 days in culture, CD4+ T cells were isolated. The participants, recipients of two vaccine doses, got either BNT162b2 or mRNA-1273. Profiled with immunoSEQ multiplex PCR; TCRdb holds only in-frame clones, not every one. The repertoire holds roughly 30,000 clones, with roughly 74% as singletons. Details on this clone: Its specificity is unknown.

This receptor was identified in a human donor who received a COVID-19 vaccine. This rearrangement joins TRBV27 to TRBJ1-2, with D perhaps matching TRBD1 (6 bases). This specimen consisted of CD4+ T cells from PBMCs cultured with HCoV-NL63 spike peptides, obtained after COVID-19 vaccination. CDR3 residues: CASSPRGGGGANYGYTF. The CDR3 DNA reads TGTGCCAGCAGCCCCCGAGGGGGAGGGGGAGCTAACTATGGCTACACCTTC.